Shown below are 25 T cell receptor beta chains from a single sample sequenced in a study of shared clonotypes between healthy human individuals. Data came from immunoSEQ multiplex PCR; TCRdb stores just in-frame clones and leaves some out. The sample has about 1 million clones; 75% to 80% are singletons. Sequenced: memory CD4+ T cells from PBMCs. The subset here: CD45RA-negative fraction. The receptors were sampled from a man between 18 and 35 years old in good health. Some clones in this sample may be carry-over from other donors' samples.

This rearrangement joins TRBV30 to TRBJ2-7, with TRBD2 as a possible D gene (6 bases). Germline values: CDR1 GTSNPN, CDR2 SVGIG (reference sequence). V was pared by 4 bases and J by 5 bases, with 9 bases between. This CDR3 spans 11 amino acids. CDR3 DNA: TGTGCCTGGACGTCGGGAGACGAGCAGTACTTC. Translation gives CAWTSGDEQYF.

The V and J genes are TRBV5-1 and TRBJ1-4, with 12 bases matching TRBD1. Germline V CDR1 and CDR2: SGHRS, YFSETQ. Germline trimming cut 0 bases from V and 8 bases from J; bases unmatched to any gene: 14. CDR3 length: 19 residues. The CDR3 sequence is CASSLGDRGPRRGPEKLFF. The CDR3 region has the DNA TGCGCCAGCAGCTTGGGGGACAGGGGGCCACGGCGAGGTCCCGAAAAACTGTTTTTT.

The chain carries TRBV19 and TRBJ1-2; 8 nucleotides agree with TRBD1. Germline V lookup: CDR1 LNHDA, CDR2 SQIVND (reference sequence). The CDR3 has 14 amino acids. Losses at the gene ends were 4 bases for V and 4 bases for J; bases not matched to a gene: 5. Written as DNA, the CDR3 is TGTGCCAGTAGTAATCTACAGGGGGGCTATGGCTACACCTTC. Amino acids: CASSNLQGGYGYTF.

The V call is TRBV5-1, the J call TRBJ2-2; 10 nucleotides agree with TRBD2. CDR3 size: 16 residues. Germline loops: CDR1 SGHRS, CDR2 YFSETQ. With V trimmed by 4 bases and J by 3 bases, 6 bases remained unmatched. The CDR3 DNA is TGCGCCAGCAGCCCGGCTCTAGCGGGAGACACCGGGGAGCTGTTTTTT. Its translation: CASSPALAGDTGELFF.

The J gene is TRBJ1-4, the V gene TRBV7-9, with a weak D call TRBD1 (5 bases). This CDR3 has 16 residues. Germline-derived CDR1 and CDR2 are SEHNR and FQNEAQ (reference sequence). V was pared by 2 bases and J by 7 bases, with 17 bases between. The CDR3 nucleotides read TGTGCCAGCAGCTTATTTGTCGGGGGTGTGGGTGAAAAACTGTTTTTT. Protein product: CASSLFVGGVGEKLFF.

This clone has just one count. CDR3 in DNA: TGTGCCAGCAGCGCACCGGGCCCTAGCACAGATACGCAGTATTTT. Translating it yields CASSAPGPSTDTQYF. V is TRBV28 and J is TRBJ2-3; D remains unclear. In germline, CDR1 is MDHEN, CDR2 SYDVKM. There are 15 residues in the CDR3. Trimming took off 6 bases at V and 0 bases at J, with 13 bases between the two ends.

In DNA form, the CDR3 reads TGTGCCAGCAGTTCTAGCGGGACTTTCGGCCATCCCAATGAGCAGTTCTTC. Amino acid sequence: CASSSSGTFGHPNEQFF. The chain couples TRBV2 to TRBJ2-1; 9 nucleotides line up with TRBD2. The CDR3 loop spans 17 amino acids. Germline CDR1 reads SNHLY; CDR2 reads FYNNEI. After removal of 5 bases from V and 6 bases from J, the junction contained 14 bases not matched to a gene. The complete variable domain, with remaining parts taken from reference TRBV2 and TRBJ2-1, reads EPEVTQTPSHQVTQMGQEVILRCVPISNHLYFYWYRQILGQKVEFLVSFYNNEISEKSEIFDDQFSVERPDGSNFTLKIRSTKLEDSAMYFCASSSSGTFGHPNEQFFGPGTRLTVL.

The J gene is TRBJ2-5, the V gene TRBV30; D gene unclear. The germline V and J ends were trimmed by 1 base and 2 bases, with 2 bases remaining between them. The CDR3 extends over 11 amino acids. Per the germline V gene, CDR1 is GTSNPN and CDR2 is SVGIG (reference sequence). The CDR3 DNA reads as TGTGCCTGGAGTGAACAAGAGACCCAGTACTTC. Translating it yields CAWSEQETQYF.

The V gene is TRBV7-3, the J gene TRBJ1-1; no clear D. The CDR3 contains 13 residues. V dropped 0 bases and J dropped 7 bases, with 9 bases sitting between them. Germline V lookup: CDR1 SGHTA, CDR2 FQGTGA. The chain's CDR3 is CASSLTFAGEAFF. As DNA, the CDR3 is TGTGCCAGCAGCTTAACGTTCGCGGGTGAAGCTTTCTTT.

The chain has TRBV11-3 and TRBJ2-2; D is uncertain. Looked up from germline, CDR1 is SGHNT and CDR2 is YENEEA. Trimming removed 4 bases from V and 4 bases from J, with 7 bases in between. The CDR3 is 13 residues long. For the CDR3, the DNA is TGTGCCAGCAGCTACCCTAGCACCGGGGAGCTGTTTTTT. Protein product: CASSYPSTGELFF.

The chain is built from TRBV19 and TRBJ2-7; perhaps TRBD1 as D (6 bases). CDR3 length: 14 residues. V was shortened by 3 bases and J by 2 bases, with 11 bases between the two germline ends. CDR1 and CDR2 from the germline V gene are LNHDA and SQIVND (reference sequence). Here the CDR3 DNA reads TGTGCCAGTAGTATCGGGACACATACCTACGAGCAGTACTTC. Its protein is CASSIGTHTYEQYF.

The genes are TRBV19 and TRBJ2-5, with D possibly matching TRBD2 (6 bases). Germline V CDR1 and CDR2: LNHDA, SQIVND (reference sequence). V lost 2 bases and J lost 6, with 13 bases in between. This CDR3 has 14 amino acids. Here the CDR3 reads CASSISGTGKTQYF. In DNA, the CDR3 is TGTGCCAGTAGTATAAGTGGGACTGGGAAGACCCAGTACTTC.

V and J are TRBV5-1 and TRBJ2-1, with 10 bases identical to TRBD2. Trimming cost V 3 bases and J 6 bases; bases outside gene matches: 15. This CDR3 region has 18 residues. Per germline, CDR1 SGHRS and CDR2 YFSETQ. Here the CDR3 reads CASSSPLAGTARSNEQFF. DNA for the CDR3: TGCGCCAGCAGCTCGCCACTAGCGGGAACGGCTCGCAGCAATGAGCAGTTCTTC.

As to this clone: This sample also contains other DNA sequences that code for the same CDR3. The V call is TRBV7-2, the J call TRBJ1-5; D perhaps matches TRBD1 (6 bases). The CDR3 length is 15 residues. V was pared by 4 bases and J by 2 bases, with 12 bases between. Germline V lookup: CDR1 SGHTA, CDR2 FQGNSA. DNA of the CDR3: TGTGCCAGCAGCTCAGACAGGCTGGGCAATCAGCCCCAGCATTTT. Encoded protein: CASSSDRLGNQPQHF.

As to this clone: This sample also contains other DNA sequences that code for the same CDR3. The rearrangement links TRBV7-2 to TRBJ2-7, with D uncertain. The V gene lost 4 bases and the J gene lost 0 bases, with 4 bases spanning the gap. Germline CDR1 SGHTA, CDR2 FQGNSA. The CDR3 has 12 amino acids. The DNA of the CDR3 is TGTGCCAGCAGCTCGAGCTCCTACGAGCAGTACTTC. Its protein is CASSSSSYEQYF. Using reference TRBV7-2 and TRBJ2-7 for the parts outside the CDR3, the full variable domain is GAGVSQSPSNKVTEKGKDVELRCDPISGHTALYWYRQSLGQGLEFLIYFQGNSAPDKSGLPSDRFSAERTGGSVSTLTIQRTQQEDSAVYLCASSSSSYEQYFGPGTRLTVT.

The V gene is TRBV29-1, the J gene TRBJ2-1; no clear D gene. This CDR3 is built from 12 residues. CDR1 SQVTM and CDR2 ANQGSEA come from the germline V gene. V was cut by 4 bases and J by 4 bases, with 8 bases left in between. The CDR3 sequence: CSVGWQYNEQFF. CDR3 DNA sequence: TGCAGCGTTGGGTGGCAGTACAATGAGCAGTTCTTC.

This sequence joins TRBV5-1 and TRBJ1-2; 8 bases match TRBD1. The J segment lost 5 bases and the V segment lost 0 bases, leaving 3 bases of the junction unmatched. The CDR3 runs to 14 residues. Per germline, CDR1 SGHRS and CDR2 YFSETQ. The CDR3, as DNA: TGCGCCAGCAGCTTGGCAGGGGGCGCGTATGGCTACACCTTC. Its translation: CASSLAGGAYGYTF.

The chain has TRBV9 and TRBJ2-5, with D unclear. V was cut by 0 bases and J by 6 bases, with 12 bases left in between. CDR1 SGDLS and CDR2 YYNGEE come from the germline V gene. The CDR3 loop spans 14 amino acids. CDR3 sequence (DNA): TGTGCCAGCAGCGTAGGGTTGGCCATCCAGACCCAGTACTTC. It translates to CASSVGLAIQTQYF.

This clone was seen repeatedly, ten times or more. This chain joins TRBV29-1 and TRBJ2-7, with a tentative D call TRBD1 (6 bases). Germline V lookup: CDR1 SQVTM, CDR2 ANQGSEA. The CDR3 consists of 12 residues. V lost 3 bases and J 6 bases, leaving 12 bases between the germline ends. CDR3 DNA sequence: TGCAGCGTTGACAACAGGGATGGCGAGCAGTACTTC. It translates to CSVDNRDGEQYF.

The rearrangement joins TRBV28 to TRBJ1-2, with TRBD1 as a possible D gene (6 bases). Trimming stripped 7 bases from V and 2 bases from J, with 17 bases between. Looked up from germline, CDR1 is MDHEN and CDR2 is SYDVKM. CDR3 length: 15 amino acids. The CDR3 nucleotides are TGTGCCAGCACCCTACGCAAGGACAGCAACTATGGCTACACCTTC. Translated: CASTLRKDSNYGYTF.

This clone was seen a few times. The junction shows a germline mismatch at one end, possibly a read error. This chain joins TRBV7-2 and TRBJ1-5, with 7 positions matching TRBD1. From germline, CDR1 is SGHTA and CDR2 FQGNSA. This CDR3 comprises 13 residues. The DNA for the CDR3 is TGTGCCAGCAGCTTAGCGAGGGGGCGCGGGTTGGTTTTT. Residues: CASSLARGRGLVF.

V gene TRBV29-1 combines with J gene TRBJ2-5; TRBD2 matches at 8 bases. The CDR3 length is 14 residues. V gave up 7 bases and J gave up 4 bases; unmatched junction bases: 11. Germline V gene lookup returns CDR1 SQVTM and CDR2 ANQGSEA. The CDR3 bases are TGCAGCGCCGTAGGGGGACGGGAGGGAGAGACCCAGTACTTC. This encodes CSAVGGREGETQYF.

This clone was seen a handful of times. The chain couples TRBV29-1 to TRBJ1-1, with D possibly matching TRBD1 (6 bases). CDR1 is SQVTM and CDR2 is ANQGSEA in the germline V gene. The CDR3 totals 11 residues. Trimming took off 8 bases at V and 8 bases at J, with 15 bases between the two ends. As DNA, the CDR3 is TGCAGCACCCTAGGACAGCCAGAAGCTTTCTTT. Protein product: CSTLGQPEAFF.

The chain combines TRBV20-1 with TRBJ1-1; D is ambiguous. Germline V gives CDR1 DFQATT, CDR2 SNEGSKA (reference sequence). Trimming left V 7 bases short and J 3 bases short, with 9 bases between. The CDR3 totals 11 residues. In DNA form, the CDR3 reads TGCAGTGTGAACTTTTACACTGAAGCTTTCTTT. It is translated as CSVNFYTEAFF.

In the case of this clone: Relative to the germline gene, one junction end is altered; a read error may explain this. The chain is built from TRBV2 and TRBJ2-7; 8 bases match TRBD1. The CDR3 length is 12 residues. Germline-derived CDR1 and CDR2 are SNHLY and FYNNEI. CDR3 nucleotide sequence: TGTGCCAGCAGCTACCTCCGGGACAGGACTCTGTTC. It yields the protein CASSYLRDRTLF.